The source of this TCR beta chain is a study of CD8 T cells in Susac syndrome. Study context: When blood was collected, patients with Susac syndrome were therapy-naive, were taking corticosteroids, or were receiving intravenous immunoglobulin alone. Whole-study findings and limits: As the study acknowledged, the number of individuals in its TCR sequencing and HLA analysis was relatively small.

Negative isolation was applied to CD8+ and CD4+ T cells, and FACS enrichment was applied to TEMRA cells. This CDR3 region has 12 residues. Trimming took 4 bases from V and 4 from J, leaving 10 bases between them. Germline V gene data show CDR1 as DFQATT and CDR2 as SNEGSKA (reference sequence). Note on this clonotype: Its antigen is not identified.

RNA, at roughly 0.5 to 1 ug, was reverse transcribed with random hexamers. One entry per CDR3 protein, called by TCRdb with MiXCR from the immunoSEQ multiplex PCR reads. The table lists roughly 250,000 distinct CDR3 sequences, 95% to 97% of them singletons. What was sequenced was CD4+ T cells from PBMCs. This clonotype was obtained from a human donor with Susac syndrome. The chain joins TRBV20-1 to TRBJ1-2, with D hard to call. In DNA, the CDR3 is TGCAGTGCTACCGGCTCAGGCTATGGCTACACCTTC. Protein sequence: CSATGSGYGYTF.